The text below deals with one TCR beta chain. This sample stems from a study of blood T cell repertoires in COVID-19. Study-wide background: COVID-19 samples, acute and convalescent, were from the United States, Italy and Spain. The cDNA or gDNA used as material had been derived from T cells, B-cell-depleted T cells, or PBMCs.

Authors' analysis steps: Counts of nucleated cells, estimated from reference gene primer amplification, were obtained. Method: immunoSEQ multiplex PCR; TCRdb's copy keeps in-frame clones and lacks some. That table supplies the V and J calls and clone size; D and trimming were determined from the DNA. The data contain about 200,000 clones, over 75% of them singletons. Sequencing used peripheral blood. This sequence originates from a man aged 50 to 60 who had recovered from COVID-19.

The CDR3, as DNA: TGTGCCAGCAGCAAACAGGGCGTTGAGGAGACCCAGTACTTC. Protein: CASSKQGVEETQYF. The rearrangement uses TRBV5-4 and TRBJ2-5; D is possibly TRBD1 (6 bases). The CDR3 is made up of 14 amino acids. The V and J ends lost 4 bases and 5 bases respectively, with 15 bases between them. The germline V gene encodes CDR1 SGHNT and CDR2 YYREEE (reference sequence).